This T cell receptor beta chain was sequenced for a study of Graves' ophthalmopathy and Graves' hyperthyroidism. Study-wide results and limits: Clonotypes were expanded in thyroid at above 0.001 frequency, and most also appeared in blood.

Amplification of TCR beta CDR3 regions used RNA transcripts. First-round RT-PCR used HTBI primers; second-round multiplex PCR followed. MiXCR, run by TCRdb on the multiplex PCR reads, gives a single entry per CDR3 protein. This table has around 600,000 distinct CDR3 sequences, just over 40% appearing once. Ophthalmopathy-affected donors exhibited moderate-to-severe activity, CAS ≥3, NOSPECS ≥4, and duration under 3 months. The PBMCs used were ones drawn from 10 ml of fresh peripheral blood. About this clonotype: The target antigen is unknown.

The TCR sequence derives from an adult man with Graves' ophthalmopathy. The sequencing sample was made of peripheral blood.

The CDR3 sequence is CSLGGKKLYEQYF. As DNA, the CDR3 is TGCAGCTTGGGAGGGAAGAAGCTCTACGAGCAGTACTTC. J is TRBJ2-7 and V is TRBV29-1; 7 bases align to TRBD2. Germline CDR1 and CDR2: SQVTM and ANQGSEA. V trimming: 8 bases; J trimming: 3 bases; junction bases outside the gene matches: 10. The CDR3 length is 13 residues.